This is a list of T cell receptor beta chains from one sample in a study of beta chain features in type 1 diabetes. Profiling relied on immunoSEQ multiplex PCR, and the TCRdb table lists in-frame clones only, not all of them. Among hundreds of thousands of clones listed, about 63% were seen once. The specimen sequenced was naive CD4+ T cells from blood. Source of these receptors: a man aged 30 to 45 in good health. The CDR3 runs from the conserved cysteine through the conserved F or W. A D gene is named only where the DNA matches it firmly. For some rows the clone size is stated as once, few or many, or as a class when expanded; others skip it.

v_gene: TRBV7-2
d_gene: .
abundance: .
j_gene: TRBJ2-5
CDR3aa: CASSPSLWTQYF
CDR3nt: TGTGCCAGCAGCCCCTCTCTGTGGACCCAGTACTTC

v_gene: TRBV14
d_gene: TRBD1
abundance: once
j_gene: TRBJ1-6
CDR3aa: CASSLTGTGLPLHF
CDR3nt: TGTGCCAGCAGCCTAACCGGGACAGGATTACCCCTCCACTTT

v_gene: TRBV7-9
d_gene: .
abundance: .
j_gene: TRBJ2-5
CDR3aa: CASSPQETQYF
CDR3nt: TGTGCCAGCAGTCCCCAAGAGACCCAGTACTTC

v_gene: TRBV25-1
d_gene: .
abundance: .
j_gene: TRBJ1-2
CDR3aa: CASSETNLLYGYTF
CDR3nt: TGTGCCAGCAGTGAAACTAATCTCCTCTATGGCTACACCTTC

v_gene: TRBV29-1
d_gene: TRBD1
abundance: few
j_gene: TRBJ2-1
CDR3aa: CSEVRQGNEQFF
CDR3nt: TGCAGCGAAGTAAGACAGGGCAATGAGCAGTTCTTC

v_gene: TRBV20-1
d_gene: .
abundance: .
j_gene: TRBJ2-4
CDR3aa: CSARINGIQYF
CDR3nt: TGCAGTGCTAGGATCAATGGCATTCAGTACTTC

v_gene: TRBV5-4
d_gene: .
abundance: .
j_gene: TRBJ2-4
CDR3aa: CASSLAGELAKNIQYF
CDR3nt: TGTGCCAGCAGCTTGGCGGGAGAGCTAGCCAAAAACATTCAGTACTTC

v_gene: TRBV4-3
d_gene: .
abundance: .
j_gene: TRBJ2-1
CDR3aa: CASSQGWTGSYNEQFF
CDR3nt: TGCGCCAGCAGCCAAGGCTGGACTGGCTCCTACAATGAGCAGTTCTTC

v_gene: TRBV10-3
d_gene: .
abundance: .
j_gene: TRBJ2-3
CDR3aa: CAITSGDTQYF
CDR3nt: TGTGCCATCACGAGCGGAGATACGCAGTATTTT

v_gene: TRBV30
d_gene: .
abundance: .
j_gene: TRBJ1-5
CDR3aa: CAWSEAPYSNQPQHF
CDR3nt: TGTGCCTGGAGTGAGGCACCTTATAGCAATCAGCCCCAGCATTTT

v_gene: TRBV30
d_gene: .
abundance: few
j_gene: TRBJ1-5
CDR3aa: CAWSVGPRGWSNQPQHF
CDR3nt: TGTGCCTGGAGTGTAGGACCAAGGGGTTGGAGCAATCAGCCCCAGCATTTT

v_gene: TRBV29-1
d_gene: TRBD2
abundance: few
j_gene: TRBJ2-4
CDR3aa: CSISGRAKNIQYF
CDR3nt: TGCAGCATCAGCGGGAGAGCCAAAAACATTCAGTACTTC

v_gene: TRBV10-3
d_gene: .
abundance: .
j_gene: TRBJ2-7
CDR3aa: CAIRDTSYEQYF
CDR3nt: TGTGCCATCAGGGACACCTCCTACGAGCAGTACTTC

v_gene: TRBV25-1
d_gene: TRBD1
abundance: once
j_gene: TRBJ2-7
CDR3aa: CASSEFMGQGLPYEQYF
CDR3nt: TGTGCCAGCAGTGAATTTATGGGACAGGGACTGCCTTACGAGCAGTACTTC

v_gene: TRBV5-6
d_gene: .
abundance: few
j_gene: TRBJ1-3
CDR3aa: CASSFLGNTIYF
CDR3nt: TGTGCCAGCAGCTTCCTTGGAAACACCATATATTTT

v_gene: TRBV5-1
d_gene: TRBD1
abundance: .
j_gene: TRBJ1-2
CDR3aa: CASSWTTRQGMEGYTF
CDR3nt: TGCGCCAGCAGCTGGACTACACGACAGGGAATGGAGGGCTACACCTTC

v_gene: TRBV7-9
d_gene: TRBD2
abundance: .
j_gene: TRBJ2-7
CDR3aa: CASSIAGGPSEQYF
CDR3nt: TGTGCCAGCAGCATAGCGGGGGGGCCGAGCGAGCAGTACTTC

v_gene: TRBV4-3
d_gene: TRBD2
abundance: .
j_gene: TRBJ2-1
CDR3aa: CASSQVIAGTYYNEQFF
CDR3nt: TGCGCCAGCAGCCAAGTGATAGCGGGTACTTATTACAATGAGCAGTTCTTC

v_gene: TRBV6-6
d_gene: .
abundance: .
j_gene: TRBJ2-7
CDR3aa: CASSSPASSYEQYF
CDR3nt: TGTGCCAGCAGTTCCCCGGCAAGCTCCTACGAGCAGTACTTC

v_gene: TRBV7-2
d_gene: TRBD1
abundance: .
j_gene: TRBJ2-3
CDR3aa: CASSSRDSNTDTQYF
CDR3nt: TGTGCCAGCAGCTCTAGGGACAGCAACACAGATACGCAGTATTTT

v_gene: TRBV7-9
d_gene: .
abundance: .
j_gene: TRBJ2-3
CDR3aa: CASSSDPTDTQYF
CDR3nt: TGTGCCAGCAGCTCGGACCCAACAGATACGCAGTATTTT

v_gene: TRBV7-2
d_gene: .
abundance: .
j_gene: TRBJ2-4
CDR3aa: CASSLARGNIQYF
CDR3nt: TGTGCCAGCAGCTTAGCCCGGGGAAACATTCAGTACTTC

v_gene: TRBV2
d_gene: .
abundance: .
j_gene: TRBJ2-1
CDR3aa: CASSIHEQFF
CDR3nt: TGTGCCAGCAGTATCCATGAGCAGTTCTTC

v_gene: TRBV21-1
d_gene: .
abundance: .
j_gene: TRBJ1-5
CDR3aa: CARAVIKPQHF
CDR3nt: TGTGCCAGGGCTGTAATCAAGCCCCAGCATTTT

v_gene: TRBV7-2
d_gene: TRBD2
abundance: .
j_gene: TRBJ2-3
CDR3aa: CASSLVWREDTDTQYF
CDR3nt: TGTGCCAGCAGCTTAGTCTGGCGGGAGGACACAGATACGCAGTATTTT

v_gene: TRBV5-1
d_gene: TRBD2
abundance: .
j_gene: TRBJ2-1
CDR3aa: CASSSGTSRTQFF
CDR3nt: TGCGCCAGCAGCTCTGGGACTAGTCGTACGCAGTTCTTC

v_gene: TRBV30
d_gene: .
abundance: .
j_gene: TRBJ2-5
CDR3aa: CAWSVVRRHSQETQYF
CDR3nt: TGTGCCTGGAGTGTGGTCCGTAGACACTCCCAAGAGACCCAGTACTTC

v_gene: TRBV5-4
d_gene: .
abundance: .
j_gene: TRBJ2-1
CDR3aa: CASSHRDNAYNEQFF
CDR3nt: TGTGCCAGCAGCCACAGGGACAACGCCTACAATGAGCAGTTCTTC

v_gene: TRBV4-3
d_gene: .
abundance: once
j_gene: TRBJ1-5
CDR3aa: CASSQVLSGGYNQPQHF
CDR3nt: TGCGCCAGCAGCCAAGTTCTCTCGGGGGGTTACAATCAGCCCCAGCATTTT

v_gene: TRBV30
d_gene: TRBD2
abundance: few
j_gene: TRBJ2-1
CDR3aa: CAWSEGLAGSEQFF
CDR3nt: TGTGCCTGGAGTGAGGGGCTAGCGGGATCTGAGCAGTTCTTC

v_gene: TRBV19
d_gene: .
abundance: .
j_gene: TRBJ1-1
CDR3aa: CASSMWGPDTEAFF
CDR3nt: TGTGCCAGTAGTATGTGGGGTCCGGACACTGAAGCTTTCTTT

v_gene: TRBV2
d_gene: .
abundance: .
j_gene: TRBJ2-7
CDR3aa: CASSSAYEQYF
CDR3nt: TGTGCCAGCAGTTCCGCCTACGAGCAGTACTTC

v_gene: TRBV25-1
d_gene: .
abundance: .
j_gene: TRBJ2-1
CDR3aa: CASAPSYNEQFF
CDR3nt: TGTGCCAGTGCCCCTAGCTACAATGAGCAGTTCTTC